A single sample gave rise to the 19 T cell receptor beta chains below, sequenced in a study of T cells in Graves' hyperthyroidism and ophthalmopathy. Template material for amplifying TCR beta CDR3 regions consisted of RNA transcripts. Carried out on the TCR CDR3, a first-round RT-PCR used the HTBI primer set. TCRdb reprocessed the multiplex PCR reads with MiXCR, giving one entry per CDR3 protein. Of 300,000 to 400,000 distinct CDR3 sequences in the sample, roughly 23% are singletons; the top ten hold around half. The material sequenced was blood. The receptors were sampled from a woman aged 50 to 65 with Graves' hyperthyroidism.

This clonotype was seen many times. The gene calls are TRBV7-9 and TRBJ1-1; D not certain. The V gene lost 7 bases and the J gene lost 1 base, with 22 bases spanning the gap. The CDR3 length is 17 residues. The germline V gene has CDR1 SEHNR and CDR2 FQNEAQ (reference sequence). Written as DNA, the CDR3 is TGTGCCAGCAAACCGAGGCTTAGAGCCAGGCAGAACACTGAAGCTTTCTTT. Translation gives CASKPRLRARQNTEAFF.

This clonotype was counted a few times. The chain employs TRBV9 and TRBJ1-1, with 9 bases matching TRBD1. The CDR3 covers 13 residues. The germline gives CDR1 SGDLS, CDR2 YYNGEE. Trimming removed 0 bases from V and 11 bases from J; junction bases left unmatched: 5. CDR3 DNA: TGTGCCAGCAGCGTAGCGGGGGACAGGGCCGCTTTCTTT. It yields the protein CASSVAGDRAAFF. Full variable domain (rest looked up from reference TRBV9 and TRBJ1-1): DSGVTQTPKHLITATGQRVTLRCSPRSGDLSVYWYQQSLDQGLQFLIQYYNGEERAKGNILERFSAQQFPDLHSELNLSSLELGDSALYFCASSVAGDRAAFFGQGTRLTVV.

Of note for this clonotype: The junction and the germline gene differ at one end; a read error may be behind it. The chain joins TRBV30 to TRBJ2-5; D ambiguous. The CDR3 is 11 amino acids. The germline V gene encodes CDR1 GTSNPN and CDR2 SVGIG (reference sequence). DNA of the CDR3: TGTGCCTGGGGGTTCCAAGAGGCCCAGTACTTC. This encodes CAWGFQEAQYF.

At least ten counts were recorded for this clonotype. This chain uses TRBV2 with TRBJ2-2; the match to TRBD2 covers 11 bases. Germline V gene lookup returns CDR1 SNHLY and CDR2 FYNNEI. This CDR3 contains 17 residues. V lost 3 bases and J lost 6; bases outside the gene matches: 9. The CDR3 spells CASSERASGGTSGELFF. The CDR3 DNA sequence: TGTGCCAGCAGTGAGAGAGCTAGCGGGGGGACTTCCGGGGAGCTGTTTTTT. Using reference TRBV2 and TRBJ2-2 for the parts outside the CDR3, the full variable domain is EPEVTQTPSHQVTQMGQEVILRCVPISNHLYFYWYRQILGQKVEFLVSFYNNEISEKSEIFDDQFSVERPDGSNFTLKIRSTKLEDSAMYFCASSERASGGTSGELFFGEGSRLTVL.

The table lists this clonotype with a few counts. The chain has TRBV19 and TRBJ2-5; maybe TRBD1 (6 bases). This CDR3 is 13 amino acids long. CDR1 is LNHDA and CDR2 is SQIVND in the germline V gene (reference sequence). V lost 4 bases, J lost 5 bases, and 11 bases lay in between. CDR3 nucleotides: TGTGCCAGTAGTAACTCCGACAGGGAGACCCAGTACTTC. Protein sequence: CASSNSDRETQYF.

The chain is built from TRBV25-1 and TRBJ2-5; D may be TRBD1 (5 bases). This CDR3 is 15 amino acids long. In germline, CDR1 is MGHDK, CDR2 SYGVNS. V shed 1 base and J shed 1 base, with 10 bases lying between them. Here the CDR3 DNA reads TGTGCCAGCAGTGAATCAGGGAAAGCCCAAGAGACCCAGTACTTC. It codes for CASSESGKAQETQYF.

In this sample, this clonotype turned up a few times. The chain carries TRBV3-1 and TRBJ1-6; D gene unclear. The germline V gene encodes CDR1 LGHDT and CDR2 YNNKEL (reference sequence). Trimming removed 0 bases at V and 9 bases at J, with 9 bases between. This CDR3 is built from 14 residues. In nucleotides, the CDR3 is TGTGCCAGCAGCCAAGAGGCGGGGTTTTCACCCCTCCACTTT. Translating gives CASSQEAGFSPLHF.

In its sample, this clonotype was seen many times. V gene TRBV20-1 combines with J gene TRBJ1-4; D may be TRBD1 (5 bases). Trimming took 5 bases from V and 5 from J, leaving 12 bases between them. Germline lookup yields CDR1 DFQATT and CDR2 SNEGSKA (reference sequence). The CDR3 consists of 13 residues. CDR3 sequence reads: CSAGGRWNEKLFF. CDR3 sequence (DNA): TGCAGTGCTGGGGGACGGTGGAATGAAAAACTGTTTTTT.

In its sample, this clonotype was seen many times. The CDR3 DNA sequence: TGCAGTGCTAGATGGGGGCAGGGGACGCAGCCCCAGCATTTT. Its protein is CSARWGQGTQPQHF. The rearrangement uses TRBV20-1 and TRBJ1-5; maybe TRBD1 (6 bases). Per the germline V gene, CDR1 is DFQATT and CDR2 is SNEGSKA (reference sequence). Between the trimmed V and J ends, which lost 2 bases and 7 bases, there was a span of 15 bases. The CDR3 is 14 residues long.

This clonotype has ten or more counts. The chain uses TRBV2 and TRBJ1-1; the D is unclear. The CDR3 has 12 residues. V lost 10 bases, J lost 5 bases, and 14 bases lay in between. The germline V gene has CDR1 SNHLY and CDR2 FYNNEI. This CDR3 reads CATLLDRTEAFF. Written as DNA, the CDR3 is TGTGCCACCCTACTTGACCGGACTGAAGCTTTCTTT.

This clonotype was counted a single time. In DNA form, the CDR3 reads TGTGCCAGCAGCTTAGCAGGGCGGAGTGGAGCTTTCTTT. Translated: CASSLAGRSGAFF. This chain links TRBV7-9 with TRBJ1-1; no definite D call. The CDR3 runs 13 residues. Trimming stripped 0 bases from V and 10 bases from J, with 12 bases between. Germline V lookup: CDR1 SEHNR, CDR2 FQNEAQ (reference sequence).

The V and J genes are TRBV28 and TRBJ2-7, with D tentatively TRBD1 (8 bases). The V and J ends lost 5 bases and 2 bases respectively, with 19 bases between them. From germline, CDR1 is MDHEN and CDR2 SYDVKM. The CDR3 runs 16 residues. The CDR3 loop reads CASSVGGGGQAYEQYF. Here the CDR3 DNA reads TGTGCCAGCAGTGTGGGGGGGGGGGGACAGGCCTACGAGCAGTACTTC.

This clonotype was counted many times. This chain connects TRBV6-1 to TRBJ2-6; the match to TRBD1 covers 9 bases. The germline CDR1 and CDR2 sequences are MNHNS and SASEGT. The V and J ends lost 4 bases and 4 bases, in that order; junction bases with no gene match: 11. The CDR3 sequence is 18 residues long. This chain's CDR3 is CASSGGQGFETGANVLTF. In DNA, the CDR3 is TGTGCCAGCAGTGGGGGACAGGGATTCGAAACCGGGGCCAACGTCCTGACTTTC.

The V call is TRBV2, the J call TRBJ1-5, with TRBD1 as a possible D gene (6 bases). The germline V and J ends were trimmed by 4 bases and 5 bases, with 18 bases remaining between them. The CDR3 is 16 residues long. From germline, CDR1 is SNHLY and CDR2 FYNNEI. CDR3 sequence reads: CASSGRQVGLYQPQHF. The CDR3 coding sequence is TGTGCCAGCAGTGGGAGACAGGTAGGCCTCTATCAGCCCCAGCATTTT. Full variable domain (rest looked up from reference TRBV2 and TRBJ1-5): EPEVTQTPSHQVTQMGQEVILRCVPISNHLYFYWYRQILGQKVEFLVSFYNNEISEKSEIFDDQFSVERPDGSNFTLKIRSTKLEDSAMYFCASSGRQVGLYQPQHFGDGTRLSIL.

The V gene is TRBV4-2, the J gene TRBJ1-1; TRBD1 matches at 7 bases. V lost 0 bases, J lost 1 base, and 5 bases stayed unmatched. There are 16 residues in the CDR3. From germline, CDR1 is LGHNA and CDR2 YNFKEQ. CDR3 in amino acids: CASSQDPGQKNTEAFF. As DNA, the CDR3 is TGTGCCAGCAGCCAAGACCCGGGACAGAAGAACACTGAAGCTTTCTTT.

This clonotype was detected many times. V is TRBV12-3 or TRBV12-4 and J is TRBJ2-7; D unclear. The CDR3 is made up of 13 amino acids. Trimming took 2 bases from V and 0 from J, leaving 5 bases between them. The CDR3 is CASSLRSSYEQYF. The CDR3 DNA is TGTGCCAGCAGTTTACGTAGCTCCTACGAGCAGTACTTC.

The DNA of the CDR3 is TGTGCCAGCAGCTCGCATACAGCCGTGGATACGCAGTATTTT. As protein: CASSSHTAVDTQYF. The V and J genes are TRBV3-1 and TRBJ2-3; D is uncertain. Germline V gene sequence: CDR1 LGHDT, CDR2 YNNKEL (reference sequence). This CDR3 region has 14 residues. The V gene lost 5 bases and the J gene lost 6 bases, with 15 bases spanning the gap.

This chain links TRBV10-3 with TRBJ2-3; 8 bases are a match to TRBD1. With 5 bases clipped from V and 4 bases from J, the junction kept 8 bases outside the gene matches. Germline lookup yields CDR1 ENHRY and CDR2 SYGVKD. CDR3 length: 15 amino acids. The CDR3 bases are TGTGCCATCAGTCCCCGGGCAGGGGGCGCAGATACGCAGTATTTT. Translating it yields CAISPRAGGADTQYF.

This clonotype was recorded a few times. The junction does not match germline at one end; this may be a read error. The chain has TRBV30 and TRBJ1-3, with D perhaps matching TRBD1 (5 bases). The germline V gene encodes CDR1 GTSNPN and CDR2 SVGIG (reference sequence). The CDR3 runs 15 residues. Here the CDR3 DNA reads TGTGCCTGGATCCCTCAACAGGTTTCTGGAAACACCGTATATTTT. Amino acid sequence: CAWIPQQVSGNTVYF.